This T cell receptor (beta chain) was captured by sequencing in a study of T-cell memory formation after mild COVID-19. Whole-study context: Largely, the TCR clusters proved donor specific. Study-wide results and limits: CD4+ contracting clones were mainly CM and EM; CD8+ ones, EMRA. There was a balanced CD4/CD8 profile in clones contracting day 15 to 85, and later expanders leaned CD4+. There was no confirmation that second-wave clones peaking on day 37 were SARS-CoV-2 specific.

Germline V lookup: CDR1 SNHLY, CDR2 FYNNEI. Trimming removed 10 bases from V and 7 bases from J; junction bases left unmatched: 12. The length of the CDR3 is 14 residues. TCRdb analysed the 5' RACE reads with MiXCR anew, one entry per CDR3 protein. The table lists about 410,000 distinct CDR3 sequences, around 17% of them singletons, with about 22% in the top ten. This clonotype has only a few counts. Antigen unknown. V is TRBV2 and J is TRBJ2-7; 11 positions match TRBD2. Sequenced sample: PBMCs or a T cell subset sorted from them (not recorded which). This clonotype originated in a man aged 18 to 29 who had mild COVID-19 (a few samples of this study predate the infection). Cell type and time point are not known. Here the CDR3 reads CATAGTSGSREQYF. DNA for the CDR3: TGTGCCACTGCCGGGACTAGCGGTTCCAGGGAGCAGTACTTC.